The 8 T cell receptor beta chains below all came from one sample that was sequenced in a study of CD8 T cells in ankylosing spondylitis. Via MiXCR, TCRdb re-called the 5' RACE reads, giving one row per CDR3 protein. The sample shows some 220,000 distinct CDR3 sequences, 8.2% of them seen only once. The specimen sequenced was blood, either unsorted or a sorted T cell fraction (not recorded which). These TCRs come from a female donor with ankylosing spondylitis or in good health (not recorded which).

This clonotype was counted ten times or more. J is TRBJ2-2 and V is TRBV5-1; D tentatively fits TRBD1 or TRBD2 (5 bases each). Trimming removed 2 bases from V and 6 bases from J, with 17 bases in between. CDR1 SGHRS and CDR2 YFSETQ come from the germline V gene. CDR3 length: 16 residues. Here the CDR3 reads CASSLGERYNSGELFF. The CDR3 DNA is TGCGCCAGCAGCTTAGGGGAGAGGTATAACTCCGGGGAGCTGTTTTTT. The whole variable domain, remainder taken from reference TRBV5-1 and TRBJ2-2, is KAGVTQTPRYLIKTRGQQVTLSCSPISGHRSVSWYQQTPGQGLQFLFEYFSETQRNKGNFPGRFSGRQFSNSRSEMNVSTLELGDSALYLCASSLGERYNSGELFFGEGSRLTVL.

This clonotype was seen ten or more times. The CDR3 is CASSPVIAGGEETQYF. DNA of the CDR3: TGCGCCAGCAGCCCCGTCATAGCGGGAGGAGAAGAGACCCAGTACTTC. The chain couples TRBV5-1 to TRBJ2-5; TRBD2 aligns across 10 bases. Trimming at V came to 4 bases and at J to 3 bases, leaving 9 bases not matched to a gene. The CDR3 has 16 residues. The germline CDR1 and CDR2 sequences are SGHRS and YFSETQ.

Many counts were recorded for this clonotype. The rearrangement uses TRBV20-1 and TRBJ2-1; 15 nucleotides align to TRBD2. Germline CDR1 and CDR2: DFQATT and SNEGSKA (reference sequence). The CDR3 loop spans 15 amino acids. J gave up 5 bases and V 8 bases, and 7 bases lay outside the gene matches. This CDR3 is CSPGLAGGPDNEQFF. The CDR3 region has the DNA TGCAGTCCAGGACTAGCGGGAGGGCCAGACAATGAGCAGTTCTTC.

This clonotype was seen ten or more times. The chain uses TRBV11-2 and TRBJ1-2, with D perhaps matching TRBD1 (6 bases). CDR1 is SGHAT and CDR2 is FQNNGV in the germline V gene. This CDR3 spans 13 amino acids. Trimming removed 3 bases from V and 8 bases from J, with 13 bases in between. CDR3 nucleotides: TGTGCCAGCAGCTTGAACAGGGCGGGGGGCTACACCTTC. Translated: CASSLNRAGGYTF.

This clonotype was seen at least ten times. The chain couples TRBV6-5 to TRBJ2-3; maybe TRBD2 (5 bases). The germline CDR1 and CDR2 sequences are MNHEY and SVGAGI. V was pared by 2 bases and J by 2 bases, with 11 bases between. The CDR3 runs to 15 residues. The CDR3 region is CASSYTDGLTDTQYF. CDR3 DNA sequence: TGTGCCAGCAGTTACACGGACGGACTCACAGATACGCAGTATTTT.

The chain combines TRBV4-3 with TRBJ1-1; TRBD1 matches 9 bases. The CDR3 totals 16 residues. CDR1 is LGHNA, CDR2 YSLEER, per germline. Trimming took 6 bases from V and 5 from J; bases not matched to a gene: 13. This CDR3 is CASSRYGVGTGTEAFF. The CDR3 coding sequence is TGCGCCAGCAGTCGATACGGGGTCGGGACAGGGACTGAAGCTTTCTTT.

V gene TRBV18 combines with J gene TRBJ2-1; 9 bases fit TRBD1. CDR3 length: 16 amino acids. In germline, CDR1 is KGHSH, CDR2 LQKENI. Trimming removed 3 bases from V and 10 bases from J; junction bases left unmatched: 13. DNA for the CDR3: TGTGCCAGCTCACCGGGAGGGACAGGGTCCCCGACCGAGCAGTTCTTC. Its translation: CASSPGGTGSPTEQFF.

In this sample, this clonotype turned up many times. The chain recombines TRBV7-2 with TRBJ1-1; TRBD1 is a possible D gene (6 bases). V lost 4 bases and J 0 bases, leaving 15 bases between the germline ends. This CDR3 has 16 residues. The V gene's germline CDR1 is SGHTA and CDR2 FQGNSA. The CDR3 DNA reads TGTGCCAGCAGCTCAGAAATGACAGGATTGAACACTGAAGCTTTCTTT. Its protein product is CASSSEMTGLNTEAFF.